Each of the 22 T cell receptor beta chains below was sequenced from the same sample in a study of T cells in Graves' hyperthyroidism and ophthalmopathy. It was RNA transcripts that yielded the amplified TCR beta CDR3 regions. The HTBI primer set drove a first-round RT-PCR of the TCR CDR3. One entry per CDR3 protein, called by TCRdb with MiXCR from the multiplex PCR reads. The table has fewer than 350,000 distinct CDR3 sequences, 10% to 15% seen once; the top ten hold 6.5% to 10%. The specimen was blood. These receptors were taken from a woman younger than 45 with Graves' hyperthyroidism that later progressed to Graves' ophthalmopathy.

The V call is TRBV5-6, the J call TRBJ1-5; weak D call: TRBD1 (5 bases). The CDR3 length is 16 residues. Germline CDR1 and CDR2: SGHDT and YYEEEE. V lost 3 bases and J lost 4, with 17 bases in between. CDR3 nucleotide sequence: TGTGCCAGCAGCTCGGCTCGGGGGGTTGATAATCAGCCCCAGCATTTT. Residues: CASSSARGVDNQPQHF.

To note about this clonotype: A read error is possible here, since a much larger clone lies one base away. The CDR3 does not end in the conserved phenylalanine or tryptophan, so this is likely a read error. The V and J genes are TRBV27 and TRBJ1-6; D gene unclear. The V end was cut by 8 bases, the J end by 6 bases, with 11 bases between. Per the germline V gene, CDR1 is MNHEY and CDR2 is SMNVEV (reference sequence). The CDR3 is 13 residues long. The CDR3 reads CASSQWGNSPLHL. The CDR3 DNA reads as TGTGCCAGCTCCCAGTGGGGTAATTCACCCCTCCACCTT.

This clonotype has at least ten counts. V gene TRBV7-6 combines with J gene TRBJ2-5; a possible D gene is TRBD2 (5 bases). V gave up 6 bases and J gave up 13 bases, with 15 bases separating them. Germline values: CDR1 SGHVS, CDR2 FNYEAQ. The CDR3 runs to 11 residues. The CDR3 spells CASSKGGFRYF. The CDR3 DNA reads TGTGCCAGCAGTAAAGGAGGTTTTCGGTACTTC.

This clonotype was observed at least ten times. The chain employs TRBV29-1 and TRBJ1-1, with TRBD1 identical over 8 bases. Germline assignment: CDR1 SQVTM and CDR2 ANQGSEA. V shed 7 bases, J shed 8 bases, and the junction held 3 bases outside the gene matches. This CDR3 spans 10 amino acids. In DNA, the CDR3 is TGCAGCGCAAGACAGGGGGAAGCTTTCTTT. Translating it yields CSARQGEAFF.

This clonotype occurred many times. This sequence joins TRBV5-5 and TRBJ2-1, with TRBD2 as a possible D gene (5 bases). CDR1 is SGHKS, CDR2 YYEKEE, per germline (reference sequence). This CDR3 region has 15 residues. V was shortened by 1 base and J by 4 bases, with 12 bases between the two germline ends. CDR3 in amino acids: CASSLFTGKYNEQFF. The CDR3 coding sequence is TGTGCCAGCAGCTTGTTTACCGGGAAATACAATGAGCAGTTCTTC.

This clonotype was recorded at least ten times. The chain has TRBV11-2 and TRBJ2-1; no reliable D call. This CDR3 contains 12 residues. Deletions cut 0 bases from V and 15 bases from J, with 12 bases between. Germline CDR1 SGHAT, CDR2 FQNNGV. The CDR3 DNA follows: TGTGCCAGCAGCTTAGAGGGCTTATTGGGGTTCTTC. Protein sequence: CASSLEGLLGFF.

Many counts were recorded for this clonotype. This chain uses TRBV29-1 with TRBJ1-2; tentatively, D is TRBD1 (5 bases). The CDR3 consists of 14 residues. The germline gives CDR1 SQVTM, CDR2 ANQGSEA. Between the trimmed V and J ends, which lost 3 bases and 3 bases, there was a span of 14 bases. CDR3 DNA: TGCAGCGTTGACCTCGGGGGAGCCCACTATGGCTACACCTTC. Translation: CSVDLGGAHYGYTF.

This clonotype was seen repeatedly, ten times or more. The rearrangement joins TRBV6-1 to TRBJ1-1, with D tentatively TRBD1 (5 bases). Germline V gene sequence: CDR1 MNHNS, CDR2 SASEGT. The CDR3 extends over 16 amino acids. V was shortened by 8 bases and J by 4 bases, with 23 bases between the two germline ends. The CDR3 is CASVPSGVLLGTEAFF. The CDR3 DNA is TGTGCCAGCGTCCCCTCGGGGGTGCTGCTGGGCACTGAAGCTTTCTTT.

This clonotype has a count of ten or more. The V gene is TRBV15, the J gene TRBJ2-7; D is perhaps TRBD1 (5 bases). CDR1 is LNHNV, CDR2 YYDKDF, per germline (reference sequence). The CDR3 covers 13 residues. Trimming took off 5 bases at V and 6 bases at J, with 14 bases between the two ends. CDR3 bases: TGTGCCACCAGCGGATCCAGGGTTACCGAGCAGTACTTC. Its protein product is CATSGSRVTEQYF.

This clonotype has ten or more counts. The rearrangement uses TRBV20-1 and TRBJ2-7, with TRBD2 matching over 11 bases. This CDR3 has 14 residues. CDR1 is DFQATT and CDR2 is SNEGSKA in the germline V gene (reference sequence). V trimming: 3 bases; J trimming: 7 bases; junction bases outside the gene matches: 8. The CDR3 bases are TGCAGTGCTAGTAGGCTAGCGGGAGGAGGTGAGCAGTACTTC. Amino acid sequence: CSASRLAGGGEQYF.

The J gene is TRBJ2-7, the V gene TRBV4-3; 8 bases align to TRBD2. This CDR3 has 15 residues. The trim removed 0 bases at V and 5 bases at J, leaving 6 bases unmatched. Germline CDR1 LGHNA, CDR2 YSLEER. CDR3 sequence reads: CASSQEYTSGHEQYF. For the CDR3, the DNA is TGCGCCAGCAGCCAAGAGTATACTAGCGGTCACGAGCAGTACTTC.

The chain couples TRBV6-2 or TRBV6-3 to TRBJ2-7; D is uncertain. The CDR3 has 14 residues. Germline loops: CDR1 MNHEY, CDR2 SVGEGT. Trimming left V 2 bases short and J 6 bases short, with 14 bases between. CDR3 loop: CASSYRALWGEQYF. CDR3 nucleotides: TGTGCCAGCAGTTACCGGGCTCTGTGGGGCGAGCAGTACTTC.

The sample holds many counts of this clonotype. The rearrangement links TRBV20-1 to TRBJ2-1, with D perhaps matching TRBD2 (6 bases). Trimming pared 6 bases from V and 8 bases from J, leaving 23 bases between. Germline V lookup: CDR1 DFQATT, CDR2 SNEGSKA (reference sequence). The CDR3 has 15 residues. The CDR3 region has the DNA TGCAGTGCAAAAACCGGGACTGAGAAGGTCGATGAGCAGTTCTTC. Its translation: CSAKTGTEKVDEQFF.

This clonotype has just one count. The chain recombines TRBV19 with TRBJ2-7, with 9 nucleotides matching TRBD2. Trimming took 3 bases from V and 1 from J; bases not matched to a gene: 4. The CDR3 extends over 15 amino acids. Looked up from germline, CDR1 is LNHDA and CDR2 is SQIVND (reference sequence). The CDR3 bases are TGTGCCAGTAGTATTACGACTAGCGGATCCTACGAGCAGTACTTC. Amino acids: CASSITTSGSYEQYF.

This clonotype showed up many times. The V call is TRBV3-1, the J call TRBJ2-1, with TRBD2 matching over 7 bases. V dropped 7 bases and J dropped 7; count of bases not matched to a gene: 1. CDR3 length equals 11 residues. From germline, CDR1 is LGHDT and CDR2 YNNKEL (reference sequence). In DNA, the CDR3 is TGTGCCAGCAAAGCGGGGAATGAGCAGTTCTTC. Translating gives CASKAGNEQFF.

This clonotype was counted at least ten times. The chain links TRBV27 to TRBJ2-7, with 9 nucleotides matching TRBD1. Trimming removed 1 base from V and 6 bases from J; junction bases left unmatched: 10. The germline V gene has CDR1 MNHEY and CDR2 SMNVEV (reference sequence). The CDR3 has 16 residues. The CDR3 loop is CASSLYPGTGTSEQYF. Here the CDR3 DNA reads TGTGCCAGCAGTTTATATCCCGGGACAGGGACCTCCGAGCAGTACTTC.

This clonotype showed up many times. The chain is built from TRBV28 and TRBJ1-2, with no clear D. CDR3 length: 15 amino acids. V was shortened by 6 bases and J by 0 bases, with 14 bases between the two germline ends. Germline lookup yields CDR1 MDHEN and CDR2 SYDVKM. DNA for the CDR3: TGTGCCAGCAGCACTCGGACTAGAGCTAACTATGGCTACACCTTC. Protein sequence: CASSTRTRANYGYTF.

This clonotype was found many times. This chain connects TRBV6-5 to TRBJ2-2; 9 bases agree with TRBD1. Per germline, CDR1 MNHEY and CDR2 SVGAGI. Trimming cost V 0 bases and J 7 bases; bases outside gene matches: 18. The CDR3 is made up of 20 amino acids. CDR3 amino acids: CASSYSSLGDRGEYGGELFF. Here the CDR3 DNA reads TGTGCCAGCAGTTACTCGAGTTTGGGTGACAGGGGGGAATACGGCGGGGAGCTGTTTTTT.

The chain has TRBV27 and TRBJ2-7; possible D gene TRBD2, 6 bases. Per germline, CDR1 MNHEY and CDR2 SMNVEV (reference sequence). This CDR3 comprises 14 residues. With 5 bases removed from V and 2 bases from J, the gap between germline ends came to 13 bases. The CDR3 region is CASSPRTNAYEQYF. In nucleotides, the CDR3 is TGTGCCAGCAGTCCCCGGACTAACGCCTACGAGCAGTACTTC.

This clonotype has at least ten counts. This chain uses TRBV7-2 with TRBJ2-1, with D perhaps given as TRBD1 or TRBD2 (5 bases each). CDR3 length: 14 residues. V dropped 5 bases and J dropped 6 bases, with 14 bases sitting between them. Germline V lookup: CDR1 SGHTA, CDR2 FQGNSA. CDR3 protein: CASSRDPAGNEQFF. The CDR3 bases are TGTGCCAGCAGCCGGGACCCTGCTGGCAATGAGCAGTTCTTC.

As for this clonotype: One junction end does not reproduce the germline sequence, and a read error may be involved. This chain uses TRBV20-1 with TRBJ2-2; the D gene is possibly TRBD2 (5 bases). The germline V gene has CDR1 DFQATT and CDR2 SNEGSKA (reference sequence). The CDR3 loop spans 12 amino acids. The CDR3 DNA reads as TGCAGTGTCACATCAAGTACCGGGGAGCTGTCTTTT. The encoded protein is CSVTSSTGELSF.

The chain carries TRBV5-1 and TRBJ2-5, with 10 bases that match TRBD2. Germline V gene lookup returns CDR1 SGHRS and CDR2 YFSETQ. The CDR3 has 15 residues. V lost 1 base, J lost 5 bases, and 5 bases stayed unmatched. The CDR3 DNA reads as TGCGCCAGCAGCTTGCAGGGACTAGCGAGTGAGACCCAGTACTTC. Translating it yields CASSLQGLASETQYF.